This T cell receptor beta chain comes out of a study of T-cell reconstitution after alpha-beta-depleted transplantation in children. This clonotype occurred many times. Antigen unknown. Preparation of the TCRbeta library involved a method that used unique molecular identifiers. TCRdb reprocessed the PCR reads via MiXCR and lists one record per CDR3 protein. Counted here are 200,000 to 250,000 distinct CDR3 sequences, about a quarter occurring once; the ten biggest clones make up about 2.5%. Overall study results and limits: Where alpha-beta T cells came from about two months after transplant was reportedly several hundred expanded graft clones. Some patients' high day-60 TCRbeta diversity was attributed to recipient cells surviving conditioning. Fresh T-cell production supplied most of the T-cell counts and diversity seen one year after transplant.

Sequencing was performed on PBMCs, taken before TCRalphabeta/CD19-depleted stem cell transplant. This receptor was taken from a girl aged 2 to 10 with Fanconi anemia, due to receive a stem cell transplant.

The CDR3 loop reads CSAEDYRAGANVLTF. As DNA, the CDR3 is TGCAGTGCTGAAGATTACAGGGCTGGGGCCAACGTCCTGACTTTC. The chain is built from TRBV20-1 and TRBJ2-6, with D possibly matching TRBD1 (6 bases). This CDR3 spans 15 amino acids. CDR1 and CDR2 from the germline V gene are DFQATT and SNEGSKA (reference sequence). V shed 5 bases and J shed 2 bases, with 13 bases lying between them.